Reported below is one TCR beta chain. Its antigen is currently unknown. This entry comes from a study of cytomegalovirus exposure and HLA in healthy donors. Broader study findings: TCR beta sequences reportedly predicted the HLA-A and HLA-B alleles of most subjects accurately.

PCR amplification relied on 60 Vbeta primers (plus 13 Jbeta primers). Some clones are missing from TCRdb's copy, which holds only in-frame ones; the method was immunoSEQ multiplex PCR. The data show 150,000 to 200,000 clones, about 76% seen once. Healthy people donating bone marrow made up the donors. The material sequenced was PBMCs. The receptor was isolated from a male donor in good health and CMV-seropositive.

As DNA, the CDR3 is TGCGCCAGCAGCCCTTACAGGGGGGATGAAAAACTGTTTTTT. Its translation: CASSPYRGDEKLFF. The chain recombines TRBV4-3 with TRBJ1-4; TRBD1 agrees at 8 bases. CDR1 LGHNA and CDR2 YSLEER come from the germline V gene. V shed 4 bases, J shed 6 bases, and the junction held 4 bases outside the gene matches. CDR3 length equals 14 residues.